This record covers a single TCR beta chain. This clonotype was seen a handful of times. The target of this receptor is not known. Base-call qualities are not available, and no considerably larger clone is one nucleotide away. This entry is derived from a study of response to subunit inactivated influenza vaccine listed by TCRdb under 2018. In the study overall: Deep quantitative T cell receptor repertoire profiling was used in the study to track responses to a trivalent subunit inactivated influenza vaccine. What the research found in general, with its limitations: According to the authors, only a limited number of new T cells may be recruited by each seasonal influenza vaccination.

Library prep was done by RT-PCR. Sequencing was carried out with an Illumina HiSeq 2500. TCRdb reprocessing: public reads trimmed at Q25 with fastp, clones called with MiXCR, in-frame beta chains kept. Duplicate CDR3 protein sequences are folded into a single record with the most common DNA and genes. For this sample the table gives around 470,000 distinct CDR3 sequences, of which around 7.7% were detected only once. Around 13% of the sample is held by the ten biggest clonotypes. The CDR3 runs 15 residues from the cysteine to the phenylalanine. Only the CDR3 DNA stays, 45 bases, in frame from base 1. CDR1 LNHDA and CDR2 SQIVND are derived from the germline V gene (reference sequence). Trimming takes 5 bases from V and 0 bases from J, and the germline ends sit 13 bases apart.

The rearranged segments are TRBV19 and TRBJ2-5; the D segment is perhaps TRBD1 or TRBD2, each sharing 6 matched bases. Material: PBMCs from blood, obtained roughly 24 months after vaccination. The receptor was isolated from a man aged 50 to 69 who received an inactivated influenza vaccine. Donor details come from another sample of the same person, matched by shared clones. For the CDR3, the sequence is CASSRTRGDQETQYF. Here is the DNA: TGTGCCAGTAGTCGGACAAGGGGGGACCAAGAGACCCAGTACTTC.